This record concerns one T cell receptor beta chain sequence. Its antigen remains unknown. Germline V gives CDR1 SGHKS, CDR2 YYEKEE (reference sequence). V was pared by 0 bases and J by 0 bases, with 3 bases between. The length of the CDR3 is 13 residues. This sample is drawn from a study of cytomegalovirus exposure and HLA in healthy donors. Vbeta (60) and Jbeta (13) primers were used in the PCR. Here immunoSEQ multiplex PCR was the method, and the copy in TCRdb shows in-frame clones only, minus some. The data hold about 140,000 clones, with 60% to 80% observed a single time. General study results and limits: HLA restriction was apparent for most CMV-associated TCR beta chains in a later analysis. An ancestry cluster, one associated with Asian ancestry, reportedly showed fewer N-insertions than the approximately 720-donor mean in a later analysis.

Sequencing input: PBMCs. This chain uses TRBV5-5 with TRBJ1-1; D gene unclear. The TCR comes from a man aged 30 to 45 in good health and CMV-seronegative. Written as DNA, the CDR3 is TGTGCCAGCAGCTTGGCCGTGAACACTGAAGCTTTCTTT. Translation gives CASSLAVNTEAFF.